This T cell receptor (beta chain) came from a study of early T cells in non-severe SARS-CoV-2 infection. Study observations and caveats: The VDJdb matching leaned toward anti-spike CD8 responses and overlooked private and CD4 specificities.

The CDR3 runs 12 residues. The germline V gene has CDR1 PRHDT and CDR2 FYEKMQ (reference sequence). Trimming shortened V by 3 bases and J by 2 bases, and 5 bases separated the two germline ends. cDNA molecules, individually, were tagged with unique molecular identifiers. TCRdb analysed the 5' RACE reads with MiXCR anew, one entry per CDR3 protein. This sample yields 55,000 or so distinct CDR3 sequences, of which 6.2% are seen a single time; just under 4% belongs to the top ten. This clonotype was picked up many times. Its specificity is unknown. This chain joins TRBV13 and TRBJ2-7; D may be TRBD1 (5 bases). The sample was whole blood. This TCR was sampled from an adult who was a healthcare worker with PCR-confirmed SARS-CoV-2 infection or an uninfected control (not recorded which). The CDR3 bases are TGTGCCAGCAGCTTGACAGCCTACGAGCAGTACTTC. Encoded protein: CASSLTAYEQYF.